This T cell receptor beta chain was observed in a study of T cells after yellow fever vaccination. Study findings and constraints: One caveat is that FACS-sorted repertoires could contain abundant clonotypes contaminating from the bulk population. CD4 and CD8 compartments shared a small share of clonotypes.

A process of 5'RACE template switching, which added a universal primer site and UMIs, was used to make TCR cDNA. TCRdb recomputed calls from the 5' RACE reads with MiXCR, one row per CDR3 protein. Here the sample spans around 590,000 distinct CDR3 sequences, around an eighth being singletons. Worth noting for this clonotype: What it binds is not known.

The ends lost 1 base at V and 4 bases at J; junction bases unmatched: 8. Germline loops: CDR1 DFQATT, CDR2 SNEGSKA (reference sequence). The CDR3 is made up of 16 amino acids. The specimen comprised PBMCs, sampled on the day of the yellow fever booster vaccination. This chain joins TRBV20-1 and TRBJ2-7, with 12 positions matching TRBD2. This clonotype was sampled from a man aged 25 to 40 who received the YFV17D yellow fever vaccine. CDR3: CSARGRLAGGQYEQYF. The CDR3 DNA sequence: TGCAGTGCTAGAGGCAGGCTAGCGGGAGGGCAGTACGAGCAGTACTTC.